These T cell receptor beta chains were read from a single sample in a study of CD8 T cells in ankylosing spondylitis. In TCRdb, the 5' RACE reads were re-called with MiXCR into one record per CDR3 protein. The profile shows 200,000 to 250,000 distinct CDR3 sequences, approximately 30% of them singletons. The sequenced sample was blood, either unsorted or a sorted T cell fraction (not recorded which). The receptors here all came from a male donor with ankylosing spondylitis or in good health (not recorded which). CDR3s include the opening cysteine and the closing phenylalanine or tryptophan. D genes are given only for firm matches. Size values are once, few and many counts, or a class for expanded clones, and some rows have none.

>NA|TRBV20-1|TRBD2|TRBJ2-4
CSATLGLAGGQYF
TGCAGTGCCACCCTCGGACTAGCGGGGGGCCAGTACTTC
>few|TRBV20-1|TRBD1|TRBJ2-7
CSARDLTGGSYEQYF
TGCAGTGCTAGAGATCTGACAGGGGGTTCCTACGAGCAGTACTTC
>few|TRBV9|NA|TRBJ2-4
CASSVAASKNIQYF
TGTGCCAGCAGCGTCGCGGCGTCCAAAAACATTCAGTACTTC
>NA|TRBV9|TRBD2|TRBJ2-1
CASSGRLAPYNEQFF
TGTGCCAGCAGCGGTCGACTAGCACCCTACAATGAGCAGTTCTTC
>many|TRBV12-3/TRBV12-4|NA|TRBJ2-6
CASSGVGGPGANVLTF
TGTGCCAGCAGCGGTGTAGGGGGGCCTGGGGCCAACGTCCTGACTTTC
>few|TRBV5-1|NA|TRBJ2-3
CASSLEPTSTDTQYF
TGCGCCAGCAGCTTGGAACCCACTAGCACAGATACGCAGTATTTT
>few|TRBV12-3/TRBV12-4|NA|TRBJ2-4
CASSLGGNKNIQYF
TGTGCCAGCAGTTTGGGGGGCAACAAAAACATTCAGTACTTC
>NA|TRBV12-3/TRBV12-4|NA|TRBJ2-1
CATRGGTYNEQFF
TGTGCTACAAGGGGGGGTACCTACAATGAGCAGTTCTTC
>NA|TRBV5-1|NA|TRBJ2-7
CASSSSTSGYIRGQYF
NA
>NA|TRBV7-9|TRBD1|TRBJ2-7
CASTLTRGSEQYF
TGTGCCAGCACCCTGACCAGGGGGTCTGAGCAGTACTTC
>few|TRBV12-3/TRBV12-4|NA|TRBJ2-1
CASTLGGNEQFF
TGTGCCAGCACCTTAGGGGGGAATGAGCAGTTCTTC
>NA|TRBV29-1|NA|TRBJ2-1
CSVVTDSYNEQFF
TGCAGCGTTGTAACGGACTCCTACAATGAGCAGTTCTTC
>few|TRBV5-1|NA|TRBJ2-7
CASSLELKGRWYF
TGCGCCAGCAGCTTGGAACTAAAAGGAAGATGGTACTTC
>few|TRBV12-3/TRBV12-4|NA|TRBJ2-2
CASSLRQLNTGELFF
TGTGCCAGCAGTTTACGTCAGCTCAACACCGGGGAGCTGTTTTTT
>NA|TRBV10-3|TRBD1|TRBJ2-7
CAISAQRDRAQEQYF
TGTGCCATCAGTGCCCAACGGGACAGAGCTCAGGAGCAGTACTTC
>NA|TRBV6-1|TRBD2|TRBJ2-7
CASSPQPSGGWEQYF
TGTGCCAGCAGTCCCCAGCCTAGCGGGGGTTGGGAGCAGTACTTC
>NA|TRBV20-1|NA|TRBJ2-3
CSAPPTGWGGTDTQYF
TGCAGTGCCCCTCCCACCGGGTGGGGTGGGACAGATACGCAGTATTTT
>few|TRBV20-1|TRBD1|TRBJ2-7
CSAARDSSYEQYF
TGCAGTGCTGCCCGGGACAGCTCCTACGAGCAGTACTTC
>NA|TRBV5-1|NA|TRBJ2-1
CASSLDRAYNEQFF
TGCGCCAGCAGCTTGGACAGGGCCTACAATGAGCAGTTCTTC
>few|TRBV12-3/TRBV12-4|TRBD1|TRBJ2-7
CASSTRTGFHEQYF
TGTGCCAGCAGTACCCGGACAGGGTTCCACGAGCAGTACTTC
>NA|TRBV5-5|NA|TRBJ1-1
CASRLLSGTEAFF
TGTGCCAGCAGGCTGCTGTCGGGTACTGAAGCTTTCTTT
>few|TRBV5-1|NA|TRBJ2-2
CASSNTGELFF
TGCGCCAGCAGCAACACCGGGGAGCTGTTTTTT
>many|TRBV6-5|NA|TRBJ1-2
CASSYSPSYGYTF
TGTGCCAGCAGTTACTCCCCCAGTTATGGCTACACCTTC
>few|TRBV12-3/TRBV12-4|NA|TRBJ1-1
CASSQGPRRF
TGTGCCAGCAGTCAGGGGCCCCGGCGCTTT
>NA|TRBV12-3/TRBV12-4|NA|TRBJ1-2
CASSFSNYGYTF
TGTGCCAGCAGTTTTTCTAACTATGGCTACACCTTC
>NA|TRBV7-9|NA|TRBJ2-5
CASSLGAIQETQYF
TGTGCCAGCAGCTTAGGTGCCATCCAAGAGACCCAGTACTTC
>NA|TRBV29-1|NA|TRBJ2-2
CSVRRTNTGELFF
TGCAGCGTCCGACGAACGAACACCGGGGAGCTGTTTTTT
>few|TRBV5-6|NA|TRBJ2-5
CASSRRRVDIVKETQYF
TGTGCCAGCAGCCGGCGGAGGGTAGATATCGTGAAAGAGACCCAGTACTTC
>few|TRBV12-3/TRBV12-4|TRBD2|TRBJ2-7
CASSPRLAASYEQYF
TGTGCCAGCAGCCCTCGACTAGCGGCGTCCTACGAGCAGTACTTC
>NA|TRBV9|NA|TRBJ1-5
CASSVVRASNQPQHF
TGTGCCAGCAGCGTAGTGCGGGCGAGCAATCAGCCCCAGCATTTC
>NA|TRBV5-6|TRBD2|TRBJ2-1
CASSLAGGLGHNEQFF
TGTGCCAGCAGCCTGGCGGGGGGCCTAGGGCACAATGAGCAGTTCTTC
>few|TRBV28|NA|TRBJ1-2
CASSNYFSADPATF
TGTGCCAGCAGCAATTATTTCTCGGCAGACCCGGCCACCTTC
>NA|TRBV20-1|NA|TRBJ1-1
CSRGGQKNTEAFF
TGCAGCAGAGGAGGTCAGAAGAACACTGAAGCTTTCTTT
>NA|TRBV20-1|TRBD2|TRBJ2-7
CSARRLAGGPYEQYF
TGCAGTGCCCGTCGACTAGCGGGGGGCCCCTACGAGCAGTACTTC
>NA|TRBV6-1|NA|TRBJ1-5
CASLGAGRFQPQHF
TGTGCCAGCCTCGGGGCAGGGAGGTTTCAGCCCCAGCATTTT
>once|TRBV7-9|NA|TRBJ2-1
CASPTGDGNEQFF
TGTGCCAGCCCCACGGGAGACGGGAATGAGCAGTTCTTC
>NA|TRBV12-3/TRBV12-4|NA|TRBJ2-3
CASSRPPYADTQYF
TGTGCCAGCAGCCGACCCCCCTACGCAGATACGCAGTATTTT
>NA|TRBV29-1|TRBD2|TRBJ2-5
CSVDGGEQETQYF
TGCAGCGTTGATGGGGGGGAGCAAGAGACCCAGTACTTC
>few|TRBV7-2|NA|TRBJ1-6
CASSPRWQSNSPLHF
TGTGCCAGCAGCCCCAGGTGGCAGTCCAATTCACCCCTCCACTTT
>NA|TRBV7-8|TRBD1|TRBJ2-7
CASSYQPTGYEQYF
TGTGCCAGCAGCTATCAACCGACAGGGTACGAGCAGTACTTC
>few|TRBV20-1|TRBD1|TRBJ1-2
CSHGTALGGYTF
TGCAGCCACGGGACAGCCCTGGGGGGCTACACCTTC
>NA|TRBV9|NA|TRBJ1-6
CASSVVGQGGSPLHF
TGTGCCAGCAGCGTAGTAGGGCAGGGTGGTTCACCCCTCCACTTT
>few|TRBV29-1|NA|TRBJ1-2
CSVEASGSHGYTF
TGCAGCGTTGAAGCTTCCGGGTCCCATGGCTACACCTTC
>once|TRBV10-3|TRBD2|TRBJ2-1
CAISESGGGYYNEQFF
TGTGCCATCAGTGAGTCCGGCGGGGGGTACTACAATGAGCAGTTCTTC
>NA|TRBV5-1|NA|TRBJ2-1
CASSLVSSSYNEQFF
TGCGCCAGCAGCTTGGTCTCGAGCTCCTACAATGAGCAGTTCTTC
>NA|TRBV4-1|NA|TRBJ1-6
CASSPWNNSPLHF
TGCGCCAGCTCCCCGTGGAATAATTCACCCCTCCACTTT
>NA|TRBV5-6|NA|TRBJ2-6
CASSLMVSGSGANVLTF
TGTGCCAGCAGCTTGATGGTGTCGGGCTCTGGGGCCAACGTCCTGACTTTC
>once|TRBV4-1|NA|TRBJ2-1
CASSRLVTRSYNEQFF
TGCGCCAGCAGCCGTCTGGTGACCCGGTCCTACAATGAGCAGTTCTTC
>few|TRBV11-2|TRBD2|TRBJ2-3
CASSLEGLAGGRLRTDTQYF
TGTGCCAGCAGCTTAGAAGGACTAGCGGGGGGTCGCCTTCGCACAGATACGCAGTATTTT
>few|TRBV5-1|NA|TRBJ2-2
CASSLGVDWDTGELFF
TGCGCCAGCAGCTTGGGAGTAGATTGGGACACCGGGGAGCTGTTTTTT
>NA|TRBV5-6|TRBD2|TRBJ2-3
CASSPRGLAGERTDTQYF
TGTGCCAGCAGCCCTCGGGGACTAGCGGGGGAGCGCACAGATACGCAGTATTTT
>NA|TRBV29-1|NA|TRBJ2-7
CSVAVGQGSYEQYF
TGCAGCGTTGCCGTGGGGCAGGGCTCCTACGAGCAGTACTTC
>few|TRBV20-1|NA|TRBJ2-7
CSPHPDLRSGNEQYF
TGCAGTCCCCATCCCGATCTACGCTCGGGAAACGAGCAGTACTTC
>NA|TRBV4-2|TRBD1|TRBJ2-1
CASSQDWTGNYNEQFF
TGTGCCAGCAGCCAAGATTGGACAGGTAATTACAATGAGCAGTTCTTC